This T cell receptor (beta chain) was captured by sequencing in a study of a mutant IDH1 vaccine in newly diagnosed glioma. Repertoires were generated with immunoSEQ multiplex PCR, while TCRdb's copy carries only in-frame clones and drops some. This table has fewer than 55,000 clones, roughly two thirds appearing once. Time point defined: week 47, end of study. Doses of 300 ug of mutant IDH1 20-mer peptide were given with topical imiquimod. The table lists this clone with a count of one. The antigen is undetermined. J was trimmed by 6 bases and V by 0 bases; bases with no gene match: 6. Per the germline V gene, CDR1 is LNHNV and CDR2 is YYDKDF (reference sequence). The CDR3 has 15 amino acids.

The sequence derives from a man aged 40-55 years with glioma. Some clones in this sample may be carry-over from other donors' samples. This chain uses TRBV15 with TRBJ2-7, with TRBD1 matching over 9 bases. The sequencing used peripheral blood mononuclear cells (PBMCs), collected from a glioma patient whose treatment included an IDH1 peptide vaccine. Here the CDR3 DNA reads TGTGCCACCAGCAGAGATCCGGACAGGGGTAGCGAGCAGTACTTC. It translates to CATSRDPDRGSEQYF.